These T cell receptor beta chains were read from a single sample in a study of cytomegalovirus exposure and HLA in healthy donors. The protocol was immunoSEQ multiplex PCR, while the TCRdb copy is restricted to in-frame clones and leaves out a portion. The data hold some 180,000 clones, with approximately 80% observed a single time. The sequenced material came from PBMCs. The receptors were sampled from a man younger than 30 in good health and CMV-seronegative. CDR3s include the opening cysteine and the closing phenylalanine or tryptophan. Each record gives: D gene, V gene, J gene, clone size, CDR3 protein, CDR3 DNA. A D gene is named only where the DNA matches it firmly. Clone size, where shown, is once, few, many, or a class for clones that have expanded.

d_call: -; v_call: TRBV6-6; j_call: TRBJ2-3; clone_size: -; cdr3_aa: CASSPRRLDTQYF; cdr3_nt: TGTGCCAGCAGCCCGCGGCGGTTAGATACGCAGTATTTT
d_call: TRBD1; v_call: TRBV28; j_call: TRBJ1-1; clone_size: -; cdr3_aa: CASSSHRGQGTEAFF; cdr3_nt: TGTGCCAGCAGTTCACACAGGGGGCAGGGCACTGAAGCTTTCTTT
d_call: TRBD1; v_call: TRBV7-3; j_call: TRBJ2-4; clone_size: -; cdr3_aa: CASSPTGGVAKNIQYF; cdr3_nt: TGTGCCAGCAGCCCAACAGGGGGCGTCGCCAAAAACATTCAGTACTTC
d_call: TRBD1; v_call: TRBV5-4; j_call: TRBJ2-3; clone_size: few; cdr3_aa: CASSYGTGSTDTQYF; cdr3_nt: TGTGCCAGCAGCTACGGGACAGGGAGCACAGATACGCAGTATTTT
d_call: -; v_call: TRBV10-2; j_call: TRBJ1-1; clone_size: -; cdr3_aa: CASTEDQLMNTEAFF; cdr3_nt: TGCGCCAGCACTGAAGATCAGTTAATGAACACTGAAGCTTTCTTT
d_call: -; v_call: TRBV5-1; j_call: TRBJ1-6; clone_size: -; cdr3_aa: CASSLGPGGGSPLHF; cdr3_nt: TGCGCCAGCAGCTTAGGCCCGGGGGGAGGTTCACCCCTCCACTTT
d_call: -; v_call: TRBV11-2; j_call: TRBJ2-7; clone_size: -; cdr3_aa: CASSFSGSSYEQYF; cdr3_nt: TGTGCCAGCAGCTTCAGCGGTAGCTCCTACGAGCAGTACTTC
d_call: -; v_call: TRBV2; j_call: TRBJ1-5; clone_size: -; cdr3_aa: CASSDKRSNQPQHF; cdr3_nt: TGTGCCAGCAGTGATAAGCGGTCCAATCAGCCCCAGCATTTT
d_call: TRBD1; v_call: TRBV19; j_call: TRBJ2-7; clone_size: -; cdr3_aa: CASSTGTGFTYEQYF; cdr3_nt: TGTGCCAGTAGTACCGGGACAGGTTTTACCTACGAGCAGTACTTC
d_call: -; v_call: TRBV30; j_call: TRBJ1-3; clone_size: -; cdr3_aa: CAWSGDRGNTIYF; cdr3_nt: TGTGCCTGGAGTGGTGACAGGGGAAACACCATATATTTT
d_call: -; v_call: TRBV6-1; j_call: TRBJ1-3; clone_size: few; cdr3_aa: CASSVLSGNTIYF; cdr3_nt: TGTGCCAGCAGTGTCTTATCTGGAAACACCATATATTTT
d_call: -; v_call: TRBV7-8; j_call: TRBJ1-3; clone_size: once; cdr3_aa: CASSLGVERQVARGNTIYF; cdr3_nt: TGTGCCAGCAGCTTAGGAGTCGAGCGGCAGGTTGCTCGCGGAAACACCATATATTTT
d_call: -; v_call: TRBV9; j_call: TRBJ2-1; clone_size: few; cdr3_aa: CASSVVPGEIPREQFF; cdr3_nt: TGTGCCAGCAGCGTAGTCCCAGGGGAGATCCCCCGTGAGCAGTTCTTC
d_call: TRBD1; v_call: TRBV5-6; j_call: TRBJ2-7; clone_size: -; cdr3_aa: CASRLAGGALGEQYF; cdr3_nt: TGTGCCAGCAGGTTGGCAGGGGGCGCCTTGGGGGAGCAGTACTTC
d_call: TRBD1; v_call: TRBV6-1; j_call: TRBJ2-2; clone_size: -; cdr3_aa: CASSDRGGNTGELFF; cdr3_nt: TGTGCCAGCAGCGACAGGGGTGGAAACACCGGGGAGCTGTTTTTT
d_call: TRBD1; v_call: TRBV30; j_call: TRBJ1-4; clone_size: -; cdr3_aa: CAWSPIMDRANEKLFF; cdr3_nt: TGTGCCTGGAGCCCGATTATGGACAGGGCTAATGAAAAACTGTTTTTT
d_call: -; v_call: TRBV23-1; j_call: TRBJ1-4; clone_size: -; cdr3_aa: CASSQPPRTEDLYPKNEKLFF; cdr3_nt: TGCGCCAGCAGTCAACCCCCTCGGACAGAAGATCTTTATCCCAAAAATGAAAAACTGTTTTTT
d_call: TRBD2; v_call: TRBV5-4; j_call: TRBJ2-3; clone_size: -; cdr3_aa: CASSWSTGLAGTDTQYF; cdr3_nt: TGTGCCAGCAGCTGGTCGACGGGACTAGCCGGCACAGATACGCAGTATTTT
d_call: TRBD1; v_call: TRBV2; j_call: TRBJ2-2; clone_size: -; cdr3_aa: CASRGDRNTGELFF; cdr3_nt: TGTGCCAGCAGGGGGGACAGGAACACCGGGGAGCTGTTTTTT
d_call: TRBD1; v_call: TRBV25-1; j_call: TRBJ2-7; clone_size: -; cdr3_aa: CASSVVRDRGGPEQYF; cdr3_nt: TGTGCCAGCAGTGTCGTCCGGGACAGGGGTGGTCCCGAGCAGTACTTC
d_call: TRBD1; v_call: TRBV5-5; j_call: TRBJ1-5; clone_size: -; cdr3_aa: CASSLTGGNQPQHF; cdr3_nt: TGTGCCAGCAGCTTAACAGGGGGCAATCAGCCCCAGCATTTT
d_call: -; v_call: TRBV30; j_call: TRBJ2-1; clone_size: -; cdr3_aa: CAWSVTDSIDEQFF; cdr3_nt: TGTGCCTGGAGTGTTACGGACAGCATCGATGAGCAGTTCTTC
d_call: TRBD2; v_call: TRBV10-3; j_call: TRBJ2-2; clone_size: -; cdr3_aa: CAISDPGLAGITGELFF; cdr3_nt: TGTGCCATCAGTGACCCGGGACTAGCGGGAATAACCGGGGAGCTGTTTTTT
d_call: TRBD1; v_call: TRBV7-6; j_call: TRBJ2-1; clone_size: -; cdr3_aa: CASSFGTGGYNEQFF; cdr3_nt: TGTGCCAGCAGCTTTGGGACAGGGGGGTACAATGAGCAGTTCTTC
d_call: TRBD1; v_call: TRBV19; j_call: TRBJ1-6; clone_size: -; cdr3_aa: CASSLGRQGSNSPLHF; cdr3_nt: TGTGCCAGTAGTCTCGGCAGACAGGGTAGCAATTCACCCCTCCACTTT
d_call: -; v_call: TRBV4-1; j_call: TRBJ1-6; clone_size: few; cdr3_aa: CASSQTERDNEHSPLHF; cdr3_nt: TGCGCCAGCAGCCAGACAGAACGGGACAACGAACATTCACCCCTCCACTTT
d_call: TRBD2; v_call: TRBV6-1; j_call: TRBJ2-7; clone_size: -; cdr3_aa: CASRSLVLADYEQYF; cdr3_nt: TGTGCCAGCAGGAGTCTCGTACTAGCGGATTACGAGCAGTACTTC
d_call: TRBD1; v_call: TRBV30; j_call: TRBJ2-4; clone_size: -; cdr3_aa: CAWSHYTGGKNIQYF; cdr3_nt: TGTGCCTGGAGTCATTATACAGGGGGCAAAAACATTCAGTACTTC
d_call: -; v_call: TRBV11-2; j_call: TRBJ2-1; clone_size: -; cdr3_aa: CASRPNRGRINNEQFF; cdr3_nt: TGTGCCAGCAGGCCCAATCGGGGTAGGATCAACAATGAGCAGTTCTTC
d_call: TRBD1; v_call: TRBV19; j_call: TRBJ2-3; clone_size: few; cdr3_aa: CASSSTPGQGTDTQYF; cdr3_nt: TGTGCCAGTAGTAGTACTCCGGGACAGGGCACAGATACGCAGTATTTT
d_call: -; v_call: TRBV6-6; j_call: TRBJ1-4; clone_size: -; cdr3_aa: CASSPWGRTNEKLFF; cdr3_nt: TGTGCCAGCAGTCCTTGGGGGAGGACTAATGAAAAACTGTTTTTT
d_call: -; v_call: TRBV28; j_call: TRBJ2-1; clone_size: -; cdr3_aa: CASRSYNEQFF; cdr3_nt: TGTGCCAGCCGCTCCTACAATGAGCAGTTCTTC
d_call: TRBD1; v_call: TRBV10-3; j_call: TRBJ1-4; clone_size: once; cdr3_aa: CAISESGQGINEKLFF; cdr3_nt: TGTGCCATCAGTGAGTCGGGACAGGGTATTAATGAAAAACTGTTTTTT
d_call: TRBD1; v_call: TRBV4-1; j_call: TRBJ2-5; clone_size: -; cdr3_aa: CASSQDPTQGVRETQYF; cdr3_nt: TGCGCCAGCAGCCAAGATCCAACGCAGGGGGTCCGGGAGACCCAGTACTTC
d_call: TRBD1; v_call: TRBV28; j_call: TRBJ1-5; clone_size: -; cdr3_aa: CASSLPSRDRARREHF; cdr3_nt: TGTGCCAGCAGTTTGCCGTCCCGGGACAGGGCCCGTCGCGAGCATTTT
d_call: -; v_call: TRBV5-4; j_call: TRBJ2-1; clone_size: -; cdr3_aa: CASSLVRNEQFF; cdr3_nt: TGTGCCAGCAGCTTGGTTCGCAATGAGCAGTTCTTC
d_call: -; v_call: TRBV5-8; j_call: TRBJ2-7; clone_size: once; cdr3_aa: CASSPPQGFSPEQYF; cdr3_nt: TGTGCCAGCAGCCCCCCTCAGGGGTTCTCACCCGAGCAGTACTTC
d_call: TRBD2; v_call: TRBV18; j_call: TRBJ2-1; clone_size: -; cdr3_aa: CASSPLSSGVGNEQFF; cdr3_nt: TGTGCCAGCTCACCTCTATCTAGCGGGGTGGGCAATGAGCAGTTCTTC
d_call: -; v_call: TRBV28; j_call: TRBJ2-1; clone_size: -; cdr3_aa: CASSSATSSYNEQFF; cdr3_nt: TGTGCCAGCAGTTCCGCGACAAGCTCCTACAATGAGCAGTTCTTC
d_call: TRBD1; v_call: TRBV4-2; j_call: TRBJ1-6; clone_size: few; cdr3_aa: CASSRDREGSPLHF; cdr3_nt: TGTGCCAGCAGCCGAGACAGGGAAGGGTCACCCCTCCACTTT
d_call: -; v_call: TRBV6-5; j_call: TRBJ1-6; clone_size: -; cdr3_aa: CASSPGLSPLHF; cdr3_nt: TGTGCCAGCAGCCCAGGTCTCTCACCCCTCCACTTT
d_call: -; v_call: TRBV10-3; j_call: TRBJ1-1; clone_size: -; cdr3_aa: CAISHTTGTEAFF; cdr3_nt: TGTGCCATCAGCCATACAACGGGGACTGAAGCTTTCTTT
d_call: TRBD1; v_call: TRBV9; j_call: TRBJ2-5; clone_size: -; cdr3_aa: CASSVGTALQETQYF; cdr3_nt: TGTGCCAGCAGCGTCGGGACAGCGCTTCAAGAGACCCAGTACTTC
d_call: TRBD2; v_call: TRBV7-3; j_call: TRBJ2-3; clone_size: -; cdr3_aa: CASSPGLAGVGVSLTDTQYF; cdr3_nt: TGTGCCAGCAGCCCCGGACTAGCGGGGGTCGGGGTCTCCCTGACAGATACGCAGTATTTT
d_call: TRBD1; v_call: TRBV5-1; j_call: TRBJ1-2; clone_size: -; cdr3_aa: CASRPGQGDGYTF; cdr3_nt: TGCGCCAGCAGGCCGGGACAGGGCGATGGCTACACCTTC
d_call: TRBD2; v_call: TRBV5-1; j_call: TRBJ2-7; clone_size: few; cdr3_aa: CASSLLAGVGYEQYF; cdr3_nt: TGCGCCAGCAGCTTACTAGCGGGAGTCGGCTACGAGCAGTACTTC
d_call: -; v_call: TRBV5-4; j_call: TRBJ1-3; clone_size: few; cdr3_aa: CASSLAGRDGNTIYF; cdr3_nt: TGTGCCAGCAGCTTGGCCGGCAGGGATGGAAACACCATATATTTT
d_call: TRBD1; v_call: TRBV27; j_call: TRBJ1-1; clone_size: once; cdr3_aa: CASSSRDRGLLVNTEAFF; cdr3_nt: TGTGCCAGCAGTTCCCGGGACAGGGGCCTACTGGTGAACACTGAAGCTTTCTTT
d_call: -; v_call: TRBV2; j_call: TRBJ1-1; clone_size: -; cdr3_aa: CASVSGGLNTEAFF; cdr3_nt: TGTGCCAGCGTTTCGGGGGGTTTGAACACTGAAGCTTTCTTT
d_call: TRBD1; v_call: TRBV5-1; j_call: TRBJ2-3; clone_size: -; cdr3_aa: CASSWGDRGADTQYF; cdr3_nt: TGCGCCAGCAGCTGGGGGGACAGGGGGGCAGATACGCAGTATTTT
d_call: TRBD1; v_call: TRBV27; j_call: TRBJ1-4; clone_size: -; cdr3_aa: CASSLEPPDRTNEKLFF; cdr3_nt: TGTGCCAGCAGTTTAGAGCCCCCGGACAGGACGAATGAAAAACTGTTTTTT
d_call: -; v_call: TRBV28; j_call: TRBJ2-7; clone_size: -; cdr3_aa: CASSPGSDYEQYF; cdr3_nt: TGTGCCAGCAGCCCCGGTTCCGACTACGAGCAGTACTTC
d_call: TRBD2; v_call: TRBV2; j_call: TRBJ2-2; clone_size: -; cdr3_aa: CASNLAANTGELFF; cdr3_nt: TGTGCCAGCAACCTAGCGGCTAACACCGGGGAGCTGTTTTTT